This T cell receptor beta chain was identified during a study of shared clonotypes between healthy human individuals. Study summary: Donors, aged 18 to 49, were a couple of women and three men.

Adult donors, all healthy and HIV-negative, had no recent acute infections or vaccinations. A split of CD4+ cells into CD45RA+ naive and CD45RA-negative memory subsets was performed. Regarding this clone: Its target is unknown.

Study results and caveats: Non-shared clonotypes had lower generation probabilities than those shared by all four donors.

Assay used: immunoSEQ multiplex PCR; TCRdb lists only in-frame clones, some missing. The sample lists hundreds of thousands of clones, roughly 70% occurring once. The clonotype comes from a woman aged 30 to 39 in good health. The sample comprised memory CD4+ T cells sorted from blood. Subset described: CD45RA-negative fraction.

CDR3 coding DNA: TGTGCCATCAGTGAGTCGACGGGGAACTCCTACAATGAGCAGTTCTTC. Translating it yields CAISESTGNSYNEQFF. V is TRBV10-3 and J is TRBJ2-1; weak D call: TRBD2 (5 bases). The CDR3 totals 16 residues. V was trimmed by 0 bases and J by 0 bases, leaving 9 bases between them. The V gene's germline CDR1 is ENHRY and CDR2 SYGVKD.